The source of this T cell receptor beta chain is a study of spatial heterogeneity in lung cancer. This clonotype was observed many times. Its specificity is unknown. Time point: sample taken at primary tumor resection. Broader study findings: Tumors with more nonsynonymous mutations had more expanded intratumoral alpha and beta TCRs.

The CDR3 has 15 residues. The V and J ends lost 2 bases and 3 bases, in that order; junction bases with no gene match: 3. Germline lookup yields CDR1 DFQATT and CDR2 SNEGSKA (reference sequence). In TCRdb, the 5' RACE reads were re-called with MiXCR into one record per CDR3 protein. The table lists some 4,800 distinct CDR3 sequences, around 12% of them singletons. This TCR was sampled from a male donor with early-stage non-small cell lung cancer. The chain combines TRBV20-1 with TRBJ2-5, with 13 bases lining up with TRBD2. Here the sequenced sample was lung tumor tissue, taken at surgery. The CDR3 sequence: CSARPGLAGEETQYF. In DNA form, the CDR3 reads TGCAGTGCTAGACCCGGACTAGCGGGGGAAGAGACCCAGTACTTC.